A selection of T cell receptor beta chains follows, all from one sample in a study of blood T cell repertoires in COVID-19. Using immunoSEQ multiplex PCR, the repertoire was profiled, and TCRdb retains in-frame clones only, with some absent. Of about 150,000 clones listed, around 80% were seen once; the top ten hold approximately 6%. The specimen sequenced was PBMCs or T cells enriched from blood (not recorded which). Receptor source: a woman in her forties or fifties who had recovered from COVID-19. Each CDR3 is given with its conserved first and last residue. The order of the fields is V gene, clone size, J gene, D gene, CDR3 DNA, CDR3 protein. A D gene is named only where the DNA matches it firmly. Not all rows give a size; the values are once, few, many and, for expanded clones, a class.

V: TRBV3-1/TRBV3-2
size: -
J: TRBJ1-1
D: -
DNA: TGTGCCAGCAGCTACGTCCGGGAGTCAGCTGAAGCTTTCTTT
CDR3: CASSYVRESAEAFF

V: TRBV19
size: -
J: TRBJ1-2
D: -
DNA: TGTGCCAGTAGTATGCGCAGGGGCTATGGCTACACCTTC
CDR3: CASSMRRGYGYTF

V: TRBV2
size: -
J: TRBJ1-2
D: -
DNA: TGTGCCAGCAGTGAACGGACATATCGGTCTCGCTATGGCTACACCTTC
CDR3: CASSERTYRSRYGYTF

V: TRBV18
size: few
J: TRBJ1-1
D: TRBD1
DNA: TGTGCCAGCTCACCACAAACAGGGGGTACTGAAGCTTTCTTT
CDR3: CASSPQTGGTEAFF

V: TRBV5-6
size: -
J: TRBJ1-4
D: -
DNA: TGTGCCAGCAGCTTGGGAGGGGGTAATGAAAAACTGTTTTTT
CDR3: CASSLGGGNEKLFF

V: TRBV12-5
size: -
J: TRBJ1-1
D: TRBD1
DNA: TGTGCTAGTGGTATGGGGACAGGGGTGGCTGAAGCTTTCTTT
CDR3: CASGMGTGVAEAFF

V: TRBV28
size: few
J: TRBJ1-2
D: TRBD1
DNA: TGTGCCAGCAGTACTTCAGACAGGGGGCGAGGCTATGGCTACACCTTC
CDR3: CASSTSDRGRGYGYTF

V: TRBV6-1
size: -
J: TRBJ2-2
D: TRBD2
DNA: TGTGCCAGCAGTGCACTAGCGGGGTTGAACACCGGGGAGCTGTTTTTT
CDR3: CASSALAGLNTGELFF

V: TRBV10-3
size: -
J: TRBJ2-7
D: -
DNA: TGTGCCATCAGTGAGCCAACTTCTGTGGTCAGGGCCTACGAGCAGTACTTC
CDR3: CAISEPTSVVRAYEQYF

V: TRBV28
size: -
J: TRBJ1-2
D: TRBD1
DNA: TGTGCCAGCAGTTTATCGACAGGGGGCTATGGCTACACCTTC
CDR3: CASSLSTGGYGYTF

V: TRBV27
size: -
J: TRBJ1-5
D: -
DNA: TGTGCCAGCTGCCCCACAGGACCTAGCAATCAGCCCCAGCATTTT
CDR3: CASCPTGPSNQPQHF

V: TRBV7-9
size: -
J: TRBJ1-5
D: -
DNA: TGTGCCAGCAGCTTAGGGCCCGATCAGCCCCAGCATTTT
CDR3: CASSLGPDQPQHF

V: TRBV5-1
size: -
J: TRBJ2-2
D: TRBD1
DNA: TGCGCCAGCAGCACGGACAGGGGGGGCACCGGGGAGCTGTTTTTT
CDR3: CASSTDRGGTGELFF

V: TRBV7-2
size: -
J: TRBJ2-7
D: TRBD2
DNA: TGTGCCAGCAGCTTTTATCGGGGGGGCTCCTACGAGCAGTACTTC
CDR3: CASSFYRGGSYEQYF

V: TRBV6-5
size: -
J: TRBJ2-1
D: -
DNA: TGTGCCAGCAGTTACGTGCCGGGGGAAGGGGAGCAGTTCTTC
CDR3: CASSYVPGEGEQFF

V: TRBV4-2
size: -
J: TRBJ2-1
D: TRBD2
DNA: TGTGCCAGCAGCCAAGACCCCTCCAGGACTAGCGGGGATTACAATGAGCAGTTCTTC
CDR3: CASSQDPSRTSGDYNEQFF

V: TRBV15
size: -
J: TRBJ1-2
D: TRBD1
DNA: TGTGCCACCAGCAATGGCGGACAGGGGGCAACAGGCTACACCTTC
CDR3: CATSNGGQGATGYTF

V: TRBV19
size: -
J: TRBJ2-3
D: TRBD2
DNA: TGTGCCAGTAGTCCAGCGGGGTTTAGCACAGATACGCAGTATTTT
CDR3: CASSPAGFSTDTQYF

V: TRBV6-5
size: -
J: TRBJ1-2
D: TRBD1
DNA: TGTGCCAGCACCCGACAGGGGTCCGACTATGGCTACACCTTC
CDR3: CASTRQGSDYGYTF

V: TRBV3-1/TRBV3-2
size: -
J: TRBJ2-1
D: TRBD2
DNA: TGTGCCAGCACCCCACGTGATGGGGGGGGACCTTACAATGAGCAGTTCTTC
CDR3: CASTPRDGGGPYNEQFF

V: TRBV6-4
size: -
J: TRBJ2-3
D: -
DNA: TGTGCCAGCAGTGACCGTCTTGGAGGGACAGATACGCAGTATTTT
CDR3: CASSDRLGGTDTQYF

V: TRBV19
size: -
J: TRBJ1-5
D: TRBD1
DNA: TGTGCCAGTAGTATAGTGGGGACAGCGTTCAATCAGCCCCAGCATTTT
CDR3: CASSIVGTAFNQPQHF

V: TRBV3-1/TRBV3-2
size: once
J: TRBJ1-5
D: -
DNA: TGTGCCAGCAGCCAAGTTAGGGGGCAGCCCCAGCATTTT
CDR3: CASSQVRGQPQHF

V: TRBV30
size: -
J: TRBJ1-5
D: -
DNA: TGTGCCTGTCAAGGGGGTGGCAATCAGCCCCAGCATTTT
CDR3: CACQGGGNQPQHF

V: TRBV3-1/TRBV3-2
size: -
J: TRBJ2-1
D: -
DNA: TGTGCCAGCAGCCAAGGCATTGGAGGGCAGTTCTTC
CDR3: CASSQGIGGQFF

V: TRBV21-1
size: few
J: TRBJ1-5
D: -
DNA: TGTGCCAGCACCCTGGGGCAGGTCAATCAGCCCCAGCATTTT
CDR3: CASTLGQVNQPQHF

V: TRBV7-3
size: -
J: TRBJ1-1
D: -
DNA: TGTGCCAGCAGGGCGACACTGGGCCGAACACCGAGCACTGAAGCTTTCTTT
CDR3: CASRATLGRTPSTEAFF

V: TRBV28
size: -
J: TRBJ2-3
D: TRBD1
DNA: TGTGCCAGCAGCCGACAGGGGGCTGGAGATACGCAGTATTTT
CDR3: CASSRQGAGDTQYF

V: TRBV11-2
size: -
J: TRBJ2-3
D: TRBD2
DNA: TGTGCCAGCAGCTTTAGCGGGGCGGGAGATACGCAGTATTTT
CDR3: CASSFSGAGDTQYF

V: TRBV6-2/TRBV6-3
size: -
J: TRBJ1-1
D: -
DNA: TGTGCCAGCAGCCCAGAAGTCGGGGGGAAAAAGGCTGAAGCTTTCTTT
CDR3: CASSPEVGGKKAEAFF

V: TRBV10-3
size: -
J: TRBJ1-3
D: TRBD1
DNA: TGTGCCACTACAGGGGCGGGTGGAAACACCATATATTTT
CDR3: CATTGAGGNTIYF

V: TRBV24-1
size: -
J: TRBJ1-5
D: TRBD1
DNA: TGTGCCACCAGTGATCCTGCTGGGCCCGGGACAGGGGTCTCTAAACCGGATCAGCCCCAGCATTTT
CDR3: CATSDPAGPGTGVSKPDQPQHF

V: TRBV3-1/TRBV3-2
size: -
J: TRBJ2-7
D: TRBD1
DNA: TGTGCCAGCAGCCAGGACGGGACAGCCTGGGACGAGCAGTACTTC
CDR3: CASSQDGTAWDEQYF

V: TRBV4-2
size: -
J: TRBJ2-5
D: TRBD2
DNA: TGTGCCAGCAGCCCCCTCGGACTAGCTGGGGAGACCCAGTACTTC
CDR3: CASSPLGLAGETQYF

V: TRBV5-6
size: -
J: TRBJ2-3
D: TRBD2
DNA: TGTGCCAGCAGATCCGGACTAGCGGGGTACACAGATACGCAGTATTTT
CDR3: CASRSGLAGYTDTQYF

V: TRBV14
size: once
J: TRBJ2-7
D: -
DNA: TGTGCCAGCGGCAGACAGGACTACGAGCAGTACTTC
CDR3: CASGRQDYEQYF

V: TRBV7-2
size: few
J: TRBJ2-1
D: TRBD2
DNA: TGTGCCAGCAGCACAACTAGCGGGCTATACAATGAGCAGTTCTTC
CDR3: CASSTTSGLYNEQFF

V: TRBV2
size: -
J: TRBJ2-2
D: -
DNA: TGTGCCAGCAGTATGCGGGGGCGAGACGGGGAGCTGTTTTTT
CDR3: CASSMRGRDGELFF

V: TRBV1
size: -
J: TRBJ1-1
D: -
DNA: TGCACCAGCAGCAACGACCTACCGGGACAGGGGCTGGAGAACACTGAAGCTTTCTTT
CDR3: CTSSNDLPGQGLENTEAFF

V: TRBV7-9
size: -
J: TRBJ2-5
D: TRBD2
DNA: TGTGCCAGCAGCTACCGGGGGGGCAAAGAGACCCAGTACTTC
CDR3: CASSYRGGKETQYF

V: TRBV19
size: -
J: TRBJ2-7
D: -
DNA: TGTGCCACCAGTGAGGGGCGGGGGCCGAACTACGAGCAGTACTTC
CDR3: CATSEGRGPNYEQYF

V: TRBV29-1
size: -
J: TRBJ1-2
D: -
DNA: TGCAGCGTTGACAGGGGCGCGGACTATGGCTACACCTTC
CDR3: CSVDRGADYGYTF

V: TRBV27
size: -
J: TRBJ2-3
D: -
DNA: TGTGCCAGCAGTTTCGCCCGGGTCGCAGATACGCAGTATTTT
CDR3: CASSFARVADTQYF

V: TRBV5-6
size: -
J: TRBJ1-5
D: -
DNA: TGTGCCAGCAGCTCCCCGGGGGATTATCAGCCCCAGCATTTT
CDR3: CASSSPGDYQPQHF

V: TRBV19
size: once
J: TRBJ1-1
D: TRBD1
DNA: TGTGCCAGCAACTCCCGGGACAGGGGGTTCCCTGAAGCTTTCTTT
CDR3: CASNSRDRGFPEAFF

V: TRBV5-4
size: -
J: TRBJ2-5
D: -
DNA: TGTGCCAGCAGCTTGGAGCGGGAAGAGACCCAGTACTTC
CDR3: CASSLEREETQYF

V: TRBV10-1
size: -
J: TRBJ2-3
D: TRBD1
DNA: TGCGCCAGCAGTGAGTCCCTGGGACAGGGGGCGGAAGATACGCAGTATTTT
CDR3: CASSESLGQGAEDTQYF